The clone carrying this TCR beta chain was counted a few times. The antigen is undetermined. The method was immunoSEQ multiplex PCR; TCRdb's version includes in-frame clones alone and lacks a portion of them. The sample lists just under 30,000 clones; around 72% were seen once. Unexposed donor CD4+ T cells date from 2011-2018, before the COVID-19 pandemic. The cells were cultured for 10 days before CD4+ T cells were isolated. Trimming removed 4 bases at V and 9 bases at J, with 14 bases between. The CDR3 has 14 residues. CDR1 and CDR2 from the germline V gene are SGDLS and YYNGEE. This sample is part of a study of CD4 T cells in relation to SARS-CoV-2 and coronaviruses.

Input material: CD4+ T cells from PBMCs, cultured in vitro. The V gene is TRBV9, the J gene TRBJ1-6; D possibly corresponds to TRBD1 (6 bases). This sequence was found in a human donor in good health. The CDR3 DNA is TGTGCCAGCAGCACTACAGGGAATTTTTCACCCCTCCACTTT. The encoded protein is CASSTTGNFSPLHF.